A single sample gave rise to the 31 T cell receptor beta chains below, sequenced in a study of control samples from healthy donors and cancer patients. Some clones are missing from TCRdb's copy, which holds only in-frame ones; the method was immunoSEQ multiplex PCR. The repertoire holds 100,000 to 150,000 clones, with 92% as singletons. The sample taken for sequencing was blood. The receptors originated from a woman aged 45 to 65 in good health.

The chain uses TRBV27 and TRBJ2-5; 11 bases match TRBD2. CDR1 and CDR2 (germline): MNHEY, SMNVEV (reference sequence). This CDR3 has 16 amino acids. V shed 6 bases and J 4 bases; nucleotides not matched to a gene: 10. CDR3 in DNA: TGTGCCAGCAGGGGTAGCGGGAGGGCGCGGGGAGAGACCCAGTACTTC. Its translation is CASRGSGRARGETQYF.

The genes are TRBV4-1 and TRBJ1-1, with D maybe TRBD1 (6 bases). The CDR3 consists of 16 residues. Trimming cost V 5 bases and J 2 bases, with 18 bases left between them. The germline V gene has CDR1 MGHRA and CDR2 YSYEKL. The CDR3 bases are TGCGCCAGCAGCTCTAATGGGGGCGCCTCTAACACTGAAGCTTTCTTT. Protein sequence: CASSSNGGASNTEAFF.

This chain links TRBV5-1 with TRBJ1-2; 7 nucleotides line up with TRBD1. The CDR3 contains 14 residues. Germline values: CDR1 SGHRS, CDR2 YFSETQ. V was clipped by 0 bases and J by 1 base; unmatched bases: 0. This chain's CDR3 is CASSLDRGNYGYTF. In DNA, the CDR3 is TGCGCCAGCAGCTTGGACAGGGGTAACTATGGCTACACCTTC.

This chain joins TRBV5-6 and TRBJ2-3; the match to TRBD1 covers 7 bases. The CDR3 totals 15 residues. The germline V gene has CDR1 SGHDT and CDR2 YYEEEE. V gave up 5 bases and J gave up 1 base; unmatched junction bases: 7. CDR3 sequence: CASSSPGQGTDTQYF. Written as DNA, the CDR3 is TGTGCCAGCAGTTCACCAGGACAGGGCACAGATACGCAGTATTTT.

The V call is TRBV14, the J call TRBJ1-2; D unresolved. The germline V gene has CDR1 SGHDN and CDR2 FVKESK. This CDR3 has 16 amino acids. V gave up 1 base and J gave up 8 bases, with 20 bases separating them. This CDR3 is CASSQAGIGVRRGYTF. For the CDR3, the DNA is TGTGCCAGCAGCCAAGCCGGTATTGGGGTTCGACGCGGCTACACCTTC. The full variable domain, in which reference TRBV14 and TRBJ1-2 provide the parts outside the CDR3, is EAGVTQFPSHSVIEKGQTVTLRCDPISGHDNLYWYRRVMGKEIKFLLHFVKESKQDESGMPNNRFLAERTGGTYSTLKVQPAELEDSGVYFCASSQAGIGVRRGYTFGSGTRLTVV.

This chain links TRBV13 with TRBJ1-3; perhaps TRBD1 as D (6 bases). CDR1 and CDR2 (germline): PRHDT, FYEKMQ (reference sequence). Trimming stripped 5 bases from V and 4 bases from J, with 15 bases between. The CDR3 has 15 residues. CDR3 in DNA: TGTGCCAGCAGCCTGAGGGACACACTAGGAAACACCATATATTTT. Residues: CASSLRDTLGNTIYF.

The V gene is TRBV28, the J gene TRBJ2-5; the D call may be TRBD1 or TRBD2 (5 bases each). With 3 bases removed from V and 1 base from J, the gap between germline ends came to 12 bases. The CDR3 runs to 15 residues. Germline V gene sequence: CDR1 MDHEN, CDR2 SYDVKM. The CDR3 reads CASSLASRAQETQYF. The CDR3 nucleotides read TGTGCCAGCAGTTTGGCTAGCAGGGCCCAAGAGACCCAGTACTTC.

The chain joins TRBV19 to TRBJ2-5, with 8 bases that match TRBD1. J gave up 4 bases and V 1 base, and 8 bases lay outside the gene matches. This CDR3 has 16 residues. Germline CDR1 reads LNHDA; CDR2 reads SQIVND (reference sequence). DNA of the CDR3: TGTGCCAGTAGTATAGGTTCAGGGGGCTCCACAGAGACCCAGTACTTC. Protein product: CASSIGSGGSTETQYF. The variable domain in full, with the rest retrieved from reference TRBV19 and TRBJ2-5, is DGGITQSPKYLFRKEGQNVTLSCEQNLNHDAMYWYRQDPGQGLRLIYYSQIVNDFQKGDIAEGYSVSREKKESFPLTVTSAQKNPTAFYLCASSIGSGGSTETQYFGPGTRLLVL.

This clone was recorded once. This CDR3 reads CASRLAGGWEQYF. The CDR3 coding sequence is TGTGCCAGTCGACTAGCGGGCGGGTGGGAGCAGTACTTC. The chain combines TRBV19 with TRBJ2-7; 10 bases agree with TRBD2. Germline assignment: CDR1 LNHDA and CDR2 SQIVND (reference sequence). V lost 8 bases and J lost 7; bases outside the gene matches: 8. The length of the CDR3 is 13 residues.

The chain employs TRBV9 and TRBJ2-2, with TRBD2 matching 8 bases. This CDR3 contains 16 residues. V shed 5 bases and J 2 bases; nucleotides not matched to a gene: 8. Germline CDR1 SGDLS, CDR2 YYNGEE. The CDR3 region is CASRKGGLVNTGELFF. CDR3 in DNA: TGTGCCAGCAGAAAAGGGGGACTAGTAAACACCGGGGAGCTGTTTTTT.

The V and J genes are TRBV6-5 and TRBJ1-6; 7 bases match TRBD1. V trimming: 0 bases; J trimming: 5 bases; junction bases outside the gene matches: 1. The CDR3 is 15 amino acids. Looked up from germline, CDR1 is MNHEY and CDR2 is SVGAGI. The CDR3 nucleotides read TGTGCCAGCAGTTACTCCAGGGGGAATAATTCACCCCTCCACTTT. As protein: CASSYSRGNNSPLHF.

The CDR3 nucleotides read TGTGCCTGGGGGAGGCAAGAGACCCAGTACTTC. Encoded protein: CAWGRQETQYF. This chain connects TRBV30 to TRBJ2-5, with D perhaps matching TRBD2 (6 bases). V was clipped by 5 bases and J by 2 bases, with 6 bases between them. This CDR3 has 11 residues. Per the germline V gene, CDR1 is GTSNPN and CDR2 is SVGIG (reference sequence).

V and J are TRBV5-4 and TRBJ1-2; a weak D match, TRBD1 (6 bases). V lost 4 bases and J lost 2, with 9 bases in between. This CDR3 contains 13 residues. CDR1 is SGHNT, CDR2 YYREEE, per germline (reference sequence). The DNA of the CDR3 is TGTGCCAGCAGCATTACAGGGAACTATGGCTACACCTTC. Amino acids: CASSITGNYGYTF.

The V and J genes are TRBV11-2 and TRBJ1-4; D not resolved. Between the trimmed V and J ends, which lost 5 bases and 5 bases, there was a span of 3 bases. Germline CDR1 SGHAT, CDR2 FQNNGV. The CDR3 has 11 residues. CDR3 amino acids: CASSINEKLFF. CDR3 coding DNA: TGTGCCAGCAGCATCAATGAAAAACTGTTTTTT.

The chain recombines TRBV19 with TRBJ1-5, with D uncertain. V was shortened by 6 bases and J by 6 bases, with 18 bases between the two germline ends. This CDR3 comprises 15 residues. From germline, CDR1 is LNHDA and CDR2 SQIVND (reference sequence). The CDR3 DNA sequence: TGTGCCAGTAGCCCGCAAGGCAGGTTCGCTCAGCCCCAGCATTTT. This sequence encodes CASSPQGRFAQPQHF.

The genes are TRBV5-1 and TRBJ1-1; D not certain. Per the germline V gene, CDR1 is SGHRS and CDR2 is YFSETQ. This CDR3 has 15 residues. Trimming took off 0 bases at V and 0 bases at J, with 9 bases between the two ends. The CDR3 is CASSLEGSVNTEAFF. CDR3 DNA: TGCGCCAGCAGCTTGGAGGGCAGCGTGAACACTGAAGCTTTCTTT.

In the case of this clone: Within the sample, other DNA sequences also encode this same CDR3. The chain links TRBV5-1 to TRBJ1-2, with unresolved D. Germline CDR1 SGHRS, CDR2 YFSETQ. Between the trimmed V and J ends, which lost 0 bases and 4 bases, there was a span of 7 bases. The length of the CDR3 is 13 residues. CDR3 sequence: CASSLEGSYGYTF. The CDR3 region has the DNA TGCGCCAGCAGCTTGGAGGGATCCTATGGCTACACCTTC.

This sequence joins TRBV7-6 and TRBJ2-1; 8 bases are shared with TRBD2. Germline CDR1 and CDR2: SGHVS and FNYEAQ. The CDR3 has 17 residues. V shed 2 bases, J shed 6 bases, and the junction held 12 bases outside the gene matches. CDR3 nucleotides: TGTGCCAGCAGCTTAAGAGCGGCGGGAGGTTCCCTCAATGAGCAGTTCTTC. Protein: CASSLRAAGGSLNEQFF.

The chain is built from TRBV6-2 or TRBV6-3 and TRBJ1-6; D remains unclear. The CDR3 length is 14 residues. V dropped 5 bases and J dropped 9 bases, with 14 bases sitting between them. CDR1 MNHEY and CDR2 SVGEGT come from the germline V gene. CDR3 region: CASSHTPGTSPLHF. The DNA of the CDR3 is TGTGCCAGCAGTCACACTCCGGGCACTTCACCCCTCCACTTT.

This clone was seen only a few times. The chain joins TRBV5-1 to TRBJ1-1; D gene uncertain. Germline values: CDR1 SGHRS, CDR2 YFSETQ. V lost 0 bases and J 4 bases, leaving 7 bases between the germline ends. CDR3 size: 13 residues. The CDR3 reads CASSLGGFTEAFF. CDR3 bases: TGCGCCAGCAGCTTGGGAGGGTTCACTGAAGCTTTCTTT.

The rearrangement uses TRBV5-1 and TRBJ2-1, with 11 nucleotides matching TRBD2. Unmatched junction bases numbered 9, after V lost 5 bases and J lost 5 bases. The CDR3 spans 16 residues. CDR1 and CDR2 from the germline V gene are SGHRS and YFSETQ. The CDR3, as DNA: TGCGCCAGCAGGGGCCCTGGGACTAGCGGCCACAATGAGCAGTTCTTC. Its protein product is CASRGPGTSGHNEQFF.

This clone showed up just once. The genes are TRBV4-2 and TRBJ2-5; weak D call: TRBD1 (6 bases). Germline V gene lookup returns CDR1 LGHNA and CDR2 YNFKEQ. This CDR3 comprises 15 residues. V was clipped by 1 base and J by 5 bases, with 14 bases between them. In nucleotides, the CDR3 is TGTGCCAGCAGCCAAGCGGGTTACAGGGAGGAGACCCAGTACTTC. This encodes CASSQAGYREETQYF.

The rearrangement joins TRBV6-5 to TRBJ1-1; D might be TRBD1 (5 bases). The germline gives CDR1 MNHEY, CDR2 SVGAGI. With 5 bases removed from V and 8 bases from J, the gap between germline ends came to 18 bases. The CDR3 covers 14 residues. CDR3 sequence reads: CASSTLTEKLEAFF. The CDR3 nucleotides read TGTGCCAGCAGTACCTTGACAGAAAAGCTGGAAGCTTTCTTT.

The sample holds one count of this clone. CDR3 in amino acids: CASSPLAVGTDTQYF. The CDR3 DNA reads as TGCGCCAGCAGCCCGCTAGCGGTGGGGACAGATACGCAGTATTTT. The chain couples TRBV5-1 to TRBJ2-3, with 7 bases that match TRBD2. CDR1 is SGHRS, CDR2 YFSETQ, per germline. This CDR3 contains 15 residues. Losses at the gene ends were 4 bases for V and 3 bases for J; bases not matched to a gene: 8. The full variable domain, its missing parts supplied by reference TRBV5-1 and TRBJ2-3, is KAGVTQTPRYLIKTRGQQVTLSCSPISGHRSVSWYQQTPGQGLQFLFEYFSETQRNKGNFPGRFSGRQFSNSRSEMNVSTLELGDSALYLCASSPLAVGTDTQYFGPGTRLTVL.

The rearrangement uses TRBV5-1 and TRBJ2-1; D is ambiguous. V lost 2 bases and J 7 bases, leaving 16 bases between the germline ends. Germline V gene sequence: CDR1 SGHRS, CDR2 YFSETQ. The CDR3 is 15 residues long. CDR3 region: CASSLKSQALNEQFF. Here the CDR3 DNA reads TGCGCCAGCAGCTTAAAATCCCAGGCGCTGAATGAGCAGTTCTTC.

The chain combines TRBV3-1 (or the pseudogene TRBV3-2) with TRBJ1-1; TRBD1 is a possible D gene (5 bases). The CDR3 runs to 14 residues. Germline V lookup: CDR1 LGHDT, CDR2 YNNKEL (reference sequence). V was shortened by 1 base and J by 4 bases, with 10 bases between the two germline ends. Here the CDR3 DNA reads TGTGCCAGCAGCCAAGGCGGGGGGGGCACTGAAGCTTTCTTT. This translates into CASSQGGGGTEAFF.

The CDR3: CAISREGQPQHF. CDR3 bases: TGTGCCATCTCCCGGGAGGGTCAGCCCCAGCATTTT. The chain joins TRBV10-3 to TRBJ1-5; D remains unclear. Trimming pared 8 bases from V and 6 bases from J, leaving 11 bases between. There are 12 residues in the CDR3. The germline V gene encodes CDR1 ENHRY and CDR2 SYGVKD.

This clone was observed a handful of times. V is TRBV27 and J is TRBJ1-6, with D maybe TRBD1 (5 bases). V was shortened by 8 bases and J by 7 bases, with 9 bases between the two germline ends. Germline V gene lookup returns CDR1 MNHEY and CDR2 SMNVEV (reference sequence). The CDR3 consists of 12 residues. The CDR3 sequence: CASHGANSPLHF. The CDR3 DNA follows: TGTGCCAGCCACGGGGCAAATTCACCCCTCCACTTT.

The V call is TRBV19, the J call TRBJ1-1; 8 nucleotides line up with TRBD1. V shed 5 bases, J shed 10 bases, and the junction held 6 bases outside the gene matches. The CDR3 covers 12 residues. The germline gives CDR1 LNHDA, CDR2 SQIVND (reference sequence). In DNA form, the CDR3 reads TGTGCCAGTAGTGCCGCCGACAGGGGAGCTTTCTTT. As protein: CASSAADRGAFF.

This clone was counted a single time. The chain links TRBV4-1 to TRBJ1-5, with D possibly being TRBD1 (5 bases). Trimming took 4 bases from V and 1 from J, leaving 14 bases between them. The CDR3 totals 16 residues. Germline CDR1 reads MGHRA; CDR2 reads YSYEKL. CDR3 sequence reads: CASSLRGGFSNQPQHF. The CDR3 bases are TGCGCCAGCAGCCTGCGTGGGGGTTTCAGCAATCAGCCCCAGCATTTT.

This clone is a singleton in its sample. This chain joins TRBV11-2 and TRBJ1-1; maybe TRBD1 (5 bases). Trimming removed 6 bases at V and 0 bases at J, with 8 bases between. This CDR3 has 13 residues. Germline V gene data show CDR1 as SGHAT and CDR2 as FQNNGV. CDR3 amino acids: CASSETVNTEAFF. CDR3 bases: TGTGCCAGCAGTGAGACAGTGAACACTGAAGCTTTCTTT.